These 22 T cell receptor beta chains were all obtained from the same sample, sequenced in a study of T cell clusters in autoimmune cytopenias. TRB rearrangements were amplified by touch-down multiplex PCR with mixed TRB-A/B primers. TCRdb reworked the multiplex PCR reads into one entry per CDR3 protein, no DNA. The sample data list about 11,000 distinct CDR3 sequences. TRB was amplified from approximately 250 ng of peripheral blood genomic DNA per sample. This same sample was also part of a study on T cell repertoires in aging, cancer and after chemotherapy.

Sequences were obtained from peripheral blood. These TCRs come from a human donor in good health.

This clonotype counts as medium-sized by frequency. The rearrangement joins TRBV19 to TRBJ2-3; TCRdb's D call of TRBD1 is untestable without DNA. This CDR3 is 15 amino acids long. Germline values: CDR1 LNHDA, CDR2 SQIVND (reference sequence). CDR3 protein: CASSFTGGREATQYF.

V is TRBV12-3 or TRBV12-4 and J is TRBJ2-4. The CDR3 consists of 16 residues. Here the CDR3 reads CASSFPSGVAKNIQYF.

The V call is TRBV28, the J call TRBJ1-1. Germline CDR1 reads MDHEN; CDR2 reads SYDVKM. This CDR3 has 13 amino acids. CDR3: CASSLPGGAEAFF.

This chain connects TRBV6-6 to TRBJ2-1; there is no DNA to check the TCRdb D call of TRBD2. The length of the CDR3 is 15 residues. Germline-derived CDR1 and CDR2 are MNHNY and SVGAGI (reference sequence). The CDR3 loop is CASSLEDSRYNEQFF.

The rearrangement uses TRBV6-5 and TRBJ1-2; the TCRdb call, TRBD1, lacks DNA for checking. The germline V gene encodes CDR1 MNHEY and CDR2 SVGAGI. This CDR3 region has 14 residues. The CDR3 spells CASSYGTGNYGYTF.

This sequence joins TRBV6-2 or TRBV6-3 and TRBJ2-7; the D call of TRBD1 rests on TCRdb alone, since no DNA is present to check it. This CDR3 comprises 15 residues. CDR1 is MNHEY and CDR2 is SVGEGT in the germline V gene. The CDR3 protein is CASSTNRKIPYEQYF.

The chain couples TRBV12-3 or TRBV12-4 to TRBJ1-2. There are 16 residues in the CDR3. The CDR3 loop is CASSLPGLRDSYGYTF.

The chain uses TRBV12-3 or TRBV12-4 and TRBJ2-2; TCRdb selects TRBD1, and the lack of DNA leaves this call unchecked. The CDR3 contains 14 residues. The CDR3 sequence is CASSLTGIDGELFF.

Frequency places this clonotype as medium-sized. The CDR3 loop reads CASSQNGGWARGYTF. The J gene is TRBJ1-2, the V gene TRBV27. The length of the CDR3 is 15 residues. Germline V gives CDR1 MNHEY, CDR2 SMNVEV (reference sequence).

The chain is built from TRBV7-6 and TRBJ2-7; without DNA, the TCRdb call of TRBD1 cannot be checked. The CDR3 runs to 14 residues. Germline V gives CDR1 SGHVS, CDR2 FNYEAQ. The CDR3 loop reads CASSQMTGGAEQYF.

The CDR3 here is CASSPGTWDSPLHF. The chain couples TRBV5-5 to TRBJ1-6; TCRdb's D call, TRBD1, is unchecked because there is no DNA. The CDR3 contains 14 residues. Germline values: CDR1 SGHKS, CDR2 YYEKEE (reference sequence).

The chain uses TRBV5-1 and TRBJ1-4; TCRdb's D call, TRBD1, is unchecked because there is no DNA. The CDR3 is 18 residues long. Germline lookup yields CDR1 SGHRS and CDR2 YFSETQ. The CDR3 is CASSLGPQATWGVEKLFF. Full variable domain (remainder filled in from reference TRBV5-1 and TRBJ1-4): KAGVTQTPRYLIKTRGQQVTLSCSPISGHRSVSWYQQTPGQGLQFLFEYFSETQRNKGNFPGRFSGRQFSNSRSEMNVSTLELGDSALYLCASSLGPQATWGVEKLFFGSGTQLSVL.

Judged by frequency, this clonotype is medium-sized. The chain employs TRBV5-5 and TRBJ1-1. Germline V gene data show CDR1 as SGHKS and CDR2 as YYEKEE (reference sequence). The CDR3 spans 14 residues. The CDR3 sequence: CASSLAEANTEAFF.

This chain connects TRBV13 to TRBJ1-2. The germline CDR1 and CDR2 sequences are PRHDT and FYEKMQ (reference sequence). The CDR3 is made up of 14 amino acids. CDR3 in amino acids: CASSLLGVDYGYTF.

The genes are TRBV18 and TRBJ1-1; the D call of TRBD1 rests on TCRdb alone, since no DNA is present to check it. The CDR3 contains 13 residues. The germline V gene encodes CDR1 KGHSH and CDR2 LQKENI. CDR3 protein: CAGRQRMDTEAFF.

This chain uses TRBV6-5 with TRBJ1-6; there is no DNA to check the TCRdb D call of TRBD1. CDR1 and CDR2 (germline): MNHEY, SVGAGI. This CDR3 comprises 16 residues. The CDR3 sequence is CASSGRVGSYNSPLHF.

The chain's CDR3 is CASSHPPAPGHANTGELFF. The chain combines TRBV6-2 or TRBV6-3 with TRBJ2-2; TCRdb lists TRBD1, though no DNA is available to test this call. This CDR3 has 19 amino acids. Germline V lookup: CDR1 MNHEY, CDR2 SVGEGT.

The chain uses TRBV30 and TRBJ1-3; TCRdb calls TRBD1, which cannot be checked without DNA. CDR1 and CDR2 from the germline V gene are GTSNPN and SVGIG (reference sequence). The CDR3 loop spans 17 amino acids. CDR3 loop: CAWSPSQGPSSGNTIYF.

CDR3 sequence: CASSPADSGEQYF. This rearrangement joins TRBV18 to TRBJ2-7. The CDR3 is made up of 13 amino acids. Germline CDR1 reads KGHSH; CDR2 reads LQKENI. The full variable domain, rest sourced from reference TRBV18 and TRBJ2-7, is NAGVMQNPRHLVRRRGQEARLRCSPMKGHSHVYWYRQLPEEGLKFMVYLQKENIIDESGMPKERFSAEFPKEGPSILRIQQVVRGDSAAYFCASSPADSGEQYFGPGTRLTVT.

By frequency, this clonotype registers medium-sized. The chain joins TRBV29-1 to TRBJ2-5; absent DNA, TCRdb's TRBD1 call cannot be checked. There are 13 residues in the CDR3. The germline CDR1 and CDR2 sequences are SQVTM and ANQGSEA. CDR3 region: CSVGGTGVETQYF.

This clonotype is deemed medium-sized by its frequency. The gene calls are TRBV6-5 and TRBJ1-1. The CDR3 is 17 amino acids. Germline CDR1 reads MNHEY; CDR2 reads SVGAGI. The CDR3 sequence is CASSYSARQFMNTEAFF.

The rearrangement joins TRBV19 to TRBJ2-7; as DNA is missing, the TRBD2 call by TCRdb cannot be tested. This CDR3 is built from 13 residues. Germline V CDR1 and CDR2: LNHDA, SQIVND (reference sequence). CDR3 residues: CASSMLVRDEQYF.